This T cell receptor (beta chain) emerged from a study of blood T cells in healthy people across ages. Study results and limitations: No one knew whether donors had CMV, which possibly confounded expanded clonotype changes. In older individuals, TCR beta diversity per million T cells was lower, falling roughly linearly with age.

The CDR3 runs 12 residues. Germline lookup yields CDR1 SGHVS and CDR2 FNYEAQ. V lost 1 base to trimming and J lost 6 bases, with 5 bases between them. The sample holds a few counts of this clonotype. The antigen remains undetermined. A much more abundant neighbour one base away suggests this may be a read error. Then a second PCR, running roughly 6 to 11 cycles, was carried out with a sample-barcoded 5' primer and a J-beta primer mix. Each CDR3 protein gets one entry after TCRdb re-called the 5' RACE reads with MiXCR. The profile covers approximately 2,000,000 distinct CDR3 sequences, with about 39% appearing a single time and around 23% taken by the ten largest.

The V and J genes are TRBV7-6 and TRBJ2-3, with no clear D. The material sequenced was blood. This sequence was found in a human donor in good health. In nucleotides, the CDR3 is TGTGCCAGCAGCTTAGATGAGGATACGCAGTATTTT. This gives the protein CASSLDEDTQYF.